These 32 T cell receptor beta chains were sequenced from one sample in a study of identical twins. One entry per CDR3 protein, called by TCRdb with MiXCR from the 5' RACE reads. The sample lists around 510,000 distinct CDR3 sequences, more than 13% occurring once. The data also belong to a second study, concerning yellow fever vaccine responses in identical twins.

Sample: CD4+ T cells sorted from blood. The receptors shown here come from a woman aged 18-29 years in good health.

This clonotype appeared many times. The V gene is TRBV10-3, the J gene TRBJ2-2; the match to TRBD2 covers 9 bases. With 5 bases clipped from V and 1 base from J, the junction kept 5 bases outside the gene matches. The CDR3 is 16 amino acids. Germline V gives CDR1 ENHRY, CDR2 SYGVKD. The CDR3, as DNA: TGTGCCATCAGTAGGACGACTAGCGGGAACACCGGGGAGCTGTTTTTT. Its translation is CAISRTTSGNTGELFF.

This clonotype showed up just a few times. The rearrangement links TRBV20-1 to TRBJ1-4; D is unresolved. V was cut by 6 bases and J by 8 bases, with 13 bases left in between. The length of the CDR3 is 12 residues. Looked up from germline, CDR1 is DFQATT and CDR2 is SNEGSKA (reference sequence). DNA of the CDR3: TGCAGTGCCTCAATTGCGAGCGAAAAACTGTTTTTT. Protein: CSASIASEKLFF.

This clonotype has just a few counts. The chain links TRBV7-2 to TRBJ2-7, with D tentatively TRBD1 or TRBD2 (5 bases each). V was pared by 3 bases and J by 2 bases, with 11 bases between. Per germline, CDR1 SGHTA and CDR2 FQGNSA. This CDR3 has 14 residues. This CDR3 is CASSFMGDTYEQYF. The CDR3 DNA is TGTGCCAGCAGCTTCATGGGGGATACCTACGAGCAGTACTTC. The complete variable domain, with remaining parts taken from reference TRBV7-2 and TRBJ2-7, reads GAGVSQSPSNKVTEKGKDVELRCDPISGHTALYWYRQSLGQGLEFLIYFQGNSAPDKSGLPSDRFSAERTGGSVSTLTIQRTQQEDSAVYLCASSFMGDTYEQYFGPGTRLTVT.

At least ten counts were recorded for this clonotype. The chain combines TRBV29-1 with TRBJ2-1, with D tentatively TRBD1 or TRBD2 (5 bases each). CDR3 length equals 13 residues. Trimming cost V 4 bases and J 3 bases, with 10 bases left between them. CDR1 is SQVTM, CDR2 ANQGSEA, per germline. CDR3 bases: TGCAGCGTTGGCAGGGACCTCTACAATGAGCAGTTCTTC. This translates into CSVGRDLYNEQFF.

This clonotype was seen repeatedly, ten times or more. The chain uses TRBV12-3 or TRBV12-4 and TRBJ1-2; 10 bases line up with TRBD1. V dropped 4 bases and J dropped 8; count of bases not matched to a gene: 10. The CDR3 runs 15 residues. The CDR3 loop reads CASSSHRDRGRGYTF. The CDR3 DNA sequence: TGTGCCAGCAGTTCCCACCGGGACAGGGGCCGGGGCTACACCTTC.

The CDR3 loop reads CASSSLRGTDTQYF. CDR3 coding DNA: TGTGCCAGCAGCTCCCTAAGGGGGACAGATACGCAGTATTTT. The chain carries TRBV7-9 and TRBJ2-3, with a weak D call TRBD1 (6 bases). The germline V gene has CDR1 SEHNR and CDR2 FQNEAQ (reference sequence). The CDR3 runs to 14 residues. The V and J ends lost 4 bases and 3 bases respectively, with 11 bases between them.

The chain joins TRBV2 to TRBJ2-1, with a possible D match to TRBD2 (7 bases). CDR1 and CDR2 from the germline V gene are SNHLY and FYNNEI. The V and J ends lost 2 bases and 15 bases respectively, with 17 bases between them. This CDR3 is built from 13 residues. CDR3 amino acids: CASSEWGRDTSFF. The DNA for the CDR3 is TGTGCCAGCAGTGAATGGGGGAGGGACACCTCGTTCTTC. Together with reference TRBV2 and TRBJ2-1, the CDR3 gives the full variable domain: EPEVTQTPSHQVTQMGQEVILRCVPISNHLYFYWYRQILGQKVEFLVSFYNNEISEKSEIFDDQFSVERPDGSNFTLKIRSTKLEDSAMYFCASSEWGRDTSFFGPGTRLTVL.

The chain is built from TRBV28 and TRBJ2-7, with 11 bases identical to TRBD1. CDR3 length: 15 amino acids. Germline V gene lookup returns CDR1 MDHEN and CDR2 SYDVKM. V lost 6 bases to trimming and J lost 3 bases; unmatched junction nucleotides: 7. The CDR3 nucleotides read TGTGCCAGCAGCCGTACCGGGACAGGGGGCTACGAGCAGTACTTC. Translation gives CASSRTGTGGYEQYF.

This clonotype was seen a few times. The rearrangement uses TRBV20-1 and TRBJ2-1; 9 bases match TRBD1. In germline, CDR1 is DFQATT, CDR2 SNEGSKA (reference sequence). The CDR3 is made up of 15 amino acids. V was pared by 5 bases and J by 9 bases, with 14 bases of the junction left unmatched. CDR3 sequence: CSALPGQGMFGEQFF. The CDR3 DNA reads as TGCAGTGCTCTTCCGGGACAGGGTATGTTTGGTGAGCAGTTCTTC.

The table lists this clonotype with many counts. The gene calls are TRBV7-2 and TRBJ2-5; 14 positions agree with TRBD2. This CDR3 is 16 amino acids long. V dropped 1 base and J dropped 6; count of bases not matched to a gene: 4. Germline V gene data show CDR1 as SGHTA and CDR2 as FQGNSA. The chain's CDR3 is CASSLGLAGGPQTQYF. The CDR3 nucleotides read TGTGCCAGCAGCTTAGGACTAGCGGGAGGGCCACAGACCCAGTACTTC.

The V gene is TRBV18, the J gene TRBJ2-1; tentative D call: TRBD2 (7 bases). Germline V gene data show CDR1 as KGHSH and CDR2 as LQKENI. CDR3 length: 16 residues. V was trimmed by 3 bases and J by 7 bases, leaving 19 bases between them. CDR3 DNA: TGTGCCAGCTCACCGTCTGCGGGGGCCCGTGGGAATGAGCAGTTCTTC. Amino acids: CASSPSAGARGNEQFF.

This clonotype has only a few counts. The CDR3 DNA is TGTGCCAGCAGCTTAAGCCCAGGTTGGAAAGGGAATGAGCAGTTCTTC. It codes for CASSLSPGWKGNEQFF. The chain employs TRBV7-3 and TRBJ2-1, with D unclear. V was cut by 1 base and J by 7 bases, with 17 bases left in between. Germline-derived CDR1 and CDR2 are SGHTA and FQGTGA. This CDR3 is built from 16 residues.

This clonotype occurred many times. This chain joins TRBV27 and TRBJ1-2; 10 bases are shared with TRBD1. This CDR3 spans 17 amino acids. V trimming: 0 bases; J trimming: 2 bases; junction bases outside the gene matches: 6. Germline CDR1 is MNHEY and CDR2 is SMNVEV (reference sequence). As DNA, the CDR3 is TGTGCCAGCAGTTTATCCCCCGCGGGACAGGGGAACTATGGCTACACCTTC. Translated, it gives CASSLSPAGQGNYGYTF.

This rearrangement joins TRBV28 to TRBJ2-7; D is ambiguous. CDR3 length: 13 amino acids. From germline, CDR1 is MDHEN and CDR2 SYDVKM. The germline V and J ends were trimmed by 5 bases and 6 bases, with 14 bases remaining between them. The DNA of the CDR3 is TGTGCCAGCAGTCGGCTAACCCCGATCGAGCAGTACTTC. This codes for CASSRLTPIEQYF.

A remark on this clonotype: Possible read error: a much larger clone is one base away. This CDR3 is missing its conserved last phenylalanine or tryptophan, likely due to a read error. The chain recombines TRBV10-3 with TRBJ2-1; unclear D gene. V shed 6 bases and J shed 12 bases, with 15 bases lying between them. The CDR3 extends over 12 amino acids. Germline CDR1 is ENHRY and CDR2 is SYGVKD. As DNA, the CDR3 is TGTGCCATCAGCGTCTCCCTCTCAGGGCAGTTCCTC. Translation gives CAISVSLSGQFL.

The chain uses TRBV29-1 and TRBJ2-7, with 10 bases aligning to TRBD1. The CDR3 sequence is 13 residues long. J lost 7 bases, V lost 8 bases, and 11 bases had no gene match. Germline-derived CDR1 and CDR2 are SQVTM and ANQGSEA. The CDR3 loop is CSIRDRGNREQYF. CDR3 nucleotide sequence: TGCAGCATCAGGGACAGGGGAAATAGGGAGCAGTACTTC.

V and J are TRBV20-1 and TRBJ2-3, with 9 bases fitting TRBD1. Germline V CDR1 and CDR2: DFQATT, SNEGSKA (reference sequence). There are 17 residues in the CDR3. The junction had 10 bases not matched to a gene; V was cut back by 3 bases and J by 0 bases. The CDR3 nucleotides are TGCAGTGCTAGGGGGACAGGGTGGGACCCTAGCACAGATACGCAGTATTTT. It encodes CSARGTGWDPSTDTQYF.

The J gene is TRBJ2-1, the V gene TRBV27, with D perhaps matching TRBD2 (5 bases). The CDR3 loop spans 15 amino acids. Germline V gene data show CDR1 as MNHEY and CDR2 as SMNVEV (reference sequence). The germline V and J ends were trimmed by 4 bases and 9 bases, with 19 bases remaining between them. CDR3 nucleotide sequence: TGTGCCAGCAGTTCGGGGAACCATCCGGGCACTGAGCAGTTCTTC. The encoded protein is CASSSGNHPGTEQFF.

The V gene is TRBV5-1, the J gene TRBJ2-2; 12 bases map to TRBD1. V shed 4 bases, J shed 4 bases, and the junction held 8 bases outside the gene matches. Germline V gene lookup returns CDR1 SGHRS and CDR2 YFSETQ. The length of the CDR3 is 17 residues. The CDR3 region has the DNA TGCGCCAGCAGCCCCACCGGGACAGGGGGCTTCACCGGGGAGCTGTTTTTT. Amino acids: CASSPTGTGGFTGELFF. Using reference TRBV5-1 and TRBJ2-2 for the parts outside the CDR3, the full variable domain is KAGVTQTPRYLIKTRGQQVTLSCSPISGHRSVSWYQQTPGQGLQFLFEYFSETQRNKGNFPGRFSGRQFSNSRSEMNVSTLELGDSALYLCASSPTGTGGFTGELFFGEGSRLTVL.

V usage is TRBV5-1 and J usage is TRBJ2-7, with D possibly matching TRBD2 (6 bases). The germline V gene encodes CDR1 SGHRS and CDR2 YFSETQ. This CDR3 contains 14 residues. Trimming shortened V by 5 bases and J by 5 bases, and 17 bases separated the two germline ends. DNA of the CDR3: TGCGCCAGCAGGCCGGGACTCTCAAGCCACGAGCAGTACTTC. Its translation is CASRPGLSSHEQYF.

This clonotype showed up many times. V gene TRBV11-2 combines with J gene TRBJ2-7, with TRBD2 identical over 10 bases. The junction had 10 bases not matched to a gene; V was cut back by 4 bases and J by 4 bases. Per the germline V gene, CDR1 is SGHAT and CDR2 is FQNNGV. The CDR3 spans 16 residues. CDR3 DNA sequence: TGTGCCAGCAGCTCGCTCCGGGGACTAGCGACTTACGAGCAGTACTTC. It codes for CASSSLRGLATYEQYF.

This clonotype was observed at least ten times. The chain has TRBV3-1 and TRBJ2-1; D is unclear. Between the trimmed V and J ends, which lost 4 bases and 5 bases, there was a span of 15 bases. This CDR3 contains 15 residues. Per the germline V gene, CDR1 is LGHDT and CDR2 is YNNKEL (reference sequence). The CDR3 region is CASSPQRSTHNEQFF. The DNA of the CDR3 is TGTGCCAGCAGCCCCCAAAGATCGACCCACAATGAGCAGTTCTTC.

This chain links TRBV20-1 with TRBJ2-3; the D gene is possibly TRBD1 (6 bases). Trimming removed 3 bases from V and 5 bases from J, with 18 bases in between. The CDR3 length is 15 residues. The germline V gene encodes CDR1 DFQATT and CDR2 SNEGSKA (reference sequence). The CDR3 DNA reads as TGCAGTGCTAGTTCAGGGGTCGGAAACGGAGATACGCAGTATTTT. Protein sequence: CSASSGVGNGDTQYF.

This clonotype was seen repeatedly, ten times or more. The chain recombines TRBV29-1 with TRBJ2-1, with 7 bases that match TRBD1. The CDR3 spans 17 residues. CDR1 SQVTM and CDR2 ANQGSEA come from the germline V gene. V was pared by 6 bases and J by 2 bases, with 16 bases of the junction left unmatched. The CDR3 reads CSVTQEAQGRTYNEQFF. CDR3 bases: TGCAGCGTCACCCAGGAGGCACAGGGGCGGACCTACAATGAGCAGTTCTTC.

This clonotype was seen at least ten times. This chain links TRBV10-3 with TRBJ2-7; no firm D call. V was cut by 4 bases and J by 3 bases, with 4 bases left in between. There are 11 residues in the CDR3. Germline-derived CDR1 and CDR2 are ENHRY and SYGVKD. The CDR3 sequence: CAISGSYEQYF. DNA for the CDR3: TGTGCCATCAGTGGGAGCTACGAGCAGTACTTC.

This clonotype was observed a few times. The chain recombines TRBV10-3 with TRBJ2-2; D is undetermined. V was trimmed by 7 bases and J by 3 bases, leaving 9 bases between them. Germline-derived CDR1 and CDR2 are ENHRY and SYGVKD. The CDR3 length is 13 residues. In nucleotides, the CDR3 is TGTGCCATCATGTCGGACGACACCGGGGAGCTGTTTTTT. This codes for CAIMSDDTGELFF.

This clonotype has a count of ten or more. The chain employs TRBV5-1 and TRBJ1-6; the D gene is possibly TRBD1 (5 bases). Trimming took off 0 bases at V and 8 bases at J, with 15 bases between the two ends. Germline-derived CDR1 and CDR2 are SGHRS and YFSETQ. This CDR3 contains 16 residues. The CDR3, as DNA: TGCGCCAGCAGCTTGGGGGACCAATCGATTCATTCACCCCTCCACTTT. It is translated as CASSLGDQSIHSPLHF.

This clonotype has more than one count but fewer than ten. This chain joins TRBV20-1 and TRBJ2-7; TRBD2 agrees at 9 bases. The CDR3 extends over 14 amino acids. In germline, CDR1 is DFQATT, CDR2 SNEGSKA (reference sequence). Trimming removed 2 bases from V and 5 bases from J; junction bases left unmatched: 7. In DNA form, the CDR3 reads TGCAGTGCTAGACTGTTAGCGGGAGTCCACGAGCAGTACTTC. Encoded protein: CSARLLAGVHEQYF.

This chain joins TRBV28 and TRBJ2-1, with no clear D. The V end was cut by 3 bases, the J end by 0 bases, with 9 bases between. Germline CDR1 and CDR2: MDHEN and SYDVKM. The length of the CDR3 is 15 residues. CDR3 DNA sequence: TGTGCCAGCAGTTTTACTAAGAGCTCCTACAATGAGCAGTTCTTC. This sequence encodes CASSFTKSSYNEQFF. Full variable domain (rest looked up from reference TRBV28 and TRBJ2-1): DVKVTQSSRYLVKRTGEKVFLECVQDMDHENMFWYRQDPGLGLRLIYFSYDVKMKEKGDIPEGYSVSREKKERFSLILESASTNQTSMYLCASSFTKSSYNEQFFGPGTRLTVL.

This clonotype has just a few counts. The V call is TRBV20-1, the J call TRBJ2-2, with TRBD2 matching 7 bases. The germline gives CDR1 DFQATT, CDR2 SNEGSKA (reference sequence). V lost 3 bases, J lost 0 bases, and 4 bases stayed unmatched. CDR3 length: 15 amino acids. CDR3 loop: CSASDSGANTGELFF. CDR3 bases: TGCAGTGCTAGTGACAGCGGGGCGAACACCGGGGAGCTGTTTTTT.

The sample holds a few counts of this clonotype. The genes are TRBV7-9 and TRBJ2-6; D is uncertain. Trimming took 5 bases from V and 1 from J, leaving 12 bases between them. The CDR3 sequence is 16 residues long. Looked up from germline, CDR1 is SEHNR and CDR2 is FQNEAQ (reference sequence). Here the CDR3 reads CASSTLLASGANVLTF. Written as DNA, the CDR3 is TGTGCCAGCAGCACCCTACTGGCTTCTGGGGCCAACGTCCTGACTTTC. Full variable domain (rest looked up from reference TRBV7-9 and TRBJ2-6): DTGVSQNPRHKITKRGQNVTFRCDPISEHNRLYWYRQTLGQGPEFLTYFQNEAQLEKSRLLSDRFSAERPKGSFSTLEIQRTEQGDSAMYLCASSTLLASGANVLTFGAGSRLTVL.

This clonotype has more than one count but fewer than ten. The CDR3 coding sequence is TGCAGCGCTTTTCTTCCGGGGGGGGAAAAACTGTTTTTT. This translates into CSAFLPGGEKLFF. The rearrangement uses TRBV29-1 and TRBJ1-4, with D possibly TRBD1 on 5 matching bases. V lost 7 bases, J lost 8 bases, and 17 bases lay in between. Germline V CDR1 and CDR2: SQVTM, ANQGSEA. The CDR3 contains 13 residues.